Sequencing of this TCR beta chain was carried out in a study of immune evolution from preneoplasia to lung adenocarcinoma. Findings and limits, study-wide: Normal lung had highest clonality; later lesions appeared denser, more diverse.

Premalignant or tumor cells were enriched by macro-dissection after pathologic assessment. Comments on this clone: Its specificity is not known.

Sequencing used immunoSEQ multiplex PCR; TCRdb keeps in-frame clones, though not all of them. Of about 4,900 clones listed, around 77% were seen once; the top ten hold about 7%. Trimming took off 10 bases at V and 2 bases at J, with 2 bases between the two ends. This CDR3 contains 9 residues. Germline CDR1 SNHLY, CDR2 FYNNEI. Sample: FFPE minimally invasive lung adenocarcinoma tissue. This rearrangement joins TRBV2 to TRBJ1-2; no firm D call. This TCR derives from a person between 60 and 80 years old with lung adenocarcinoma. The CDR3 here is CATNYGYTF. In DNA, the CDR3 is TGTGCCACCAACTATGGCTACACCTTC.